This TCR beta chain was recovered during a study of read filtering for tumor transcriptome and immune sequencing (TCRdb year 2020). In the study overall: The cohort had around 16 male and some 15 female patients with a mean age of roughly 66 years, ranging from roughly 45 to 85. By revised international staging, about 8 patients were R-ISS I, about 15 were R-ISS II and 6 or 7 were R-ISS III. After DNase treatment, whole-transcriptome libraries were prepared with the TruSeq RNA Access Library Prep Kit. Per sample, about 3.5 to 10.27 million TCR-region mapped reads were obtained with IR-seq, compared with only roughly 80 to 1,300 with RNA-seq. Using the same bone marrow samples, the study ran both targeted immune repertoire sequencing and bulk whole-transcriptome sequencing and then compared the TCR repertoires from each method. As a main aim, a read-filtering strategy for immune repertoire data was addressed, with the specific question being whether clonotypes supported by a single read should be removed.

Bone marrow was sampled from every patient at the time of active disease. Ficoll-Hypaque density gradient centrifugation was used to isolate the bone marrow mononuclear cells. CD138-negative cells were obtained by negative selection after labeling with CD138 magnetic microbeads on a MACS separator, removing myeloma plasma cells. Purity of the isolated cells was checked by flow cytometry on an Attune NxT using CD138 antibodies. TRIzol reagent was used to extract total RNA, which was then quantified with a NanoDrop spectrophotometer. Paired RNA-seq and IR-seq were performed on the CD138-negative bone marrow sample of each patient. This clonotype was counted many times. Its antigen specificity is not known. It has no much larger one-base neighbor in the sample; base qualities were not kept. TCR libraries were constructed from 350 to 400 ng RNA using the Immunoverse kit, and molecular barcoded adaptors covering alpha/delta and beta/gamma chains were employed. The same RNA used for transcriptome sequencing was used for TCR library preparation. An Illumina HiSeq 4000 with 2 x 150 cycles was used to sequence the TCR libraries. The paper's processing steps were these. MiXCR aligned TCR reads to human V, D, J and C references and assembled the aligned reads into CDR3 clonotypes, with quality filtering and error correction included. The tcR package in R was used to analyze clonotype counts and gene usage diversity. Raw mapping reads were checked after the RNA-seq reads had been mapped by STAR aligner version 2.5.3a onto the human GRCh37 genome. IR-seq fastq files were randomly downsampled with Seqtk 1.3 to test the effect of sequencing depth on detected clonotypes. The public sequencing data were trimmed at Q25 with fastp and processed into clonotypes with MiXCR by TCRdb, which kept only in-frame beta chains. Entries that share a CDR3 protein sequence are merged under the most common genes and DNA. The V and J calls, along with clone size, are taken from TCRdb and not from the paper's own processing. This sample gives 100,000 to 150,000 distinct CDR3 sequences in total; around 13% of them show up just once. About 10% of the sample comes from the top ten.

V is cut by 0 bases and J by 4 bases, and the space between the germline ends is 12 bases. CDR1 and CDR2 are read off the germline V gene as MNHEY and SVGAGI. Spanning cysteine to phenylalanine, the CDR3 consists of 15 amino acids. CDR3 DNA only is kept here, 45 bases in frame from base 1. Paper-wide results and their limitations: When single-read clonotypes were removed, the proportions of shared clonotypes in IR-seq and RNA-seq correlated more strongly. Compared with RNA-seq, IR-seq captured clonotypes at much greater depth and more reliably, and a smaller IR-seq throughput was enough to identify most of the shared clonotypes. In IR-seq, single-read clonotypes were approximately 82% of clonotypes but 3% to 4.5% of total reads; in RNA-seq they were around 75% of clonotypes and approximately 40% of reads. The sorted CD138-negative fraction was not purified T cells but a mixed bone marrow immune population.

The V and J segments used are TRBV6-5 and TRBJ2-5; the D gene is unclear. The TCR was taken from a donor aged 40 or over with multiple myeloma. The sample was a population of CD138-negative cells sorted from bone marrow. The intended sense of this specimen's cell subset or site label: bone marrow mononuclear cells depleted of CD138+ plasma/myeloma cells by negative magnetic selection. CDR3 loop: CASSYSRSSGETQYF. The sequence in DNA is TGTGCCAGCAGTTACTCGAGGTCCTCCGGAGAGACCCAGTACTTC.